This is a list of T cell receptor beta chains from one sample in a study of cytomegalovirus exposure and HLA in healthy donors. Clones were sequenced by immunoSEQ multiplex PCR, and TCRdb holds only the in-frame ones, with some missing. The sample contains 99,000 or so clones, more than 65% of which appear only once. Sequenced: PBMCs. All receptors come from a man aged 40-49 years in good health and CMV-seropositive. Each CDR3 is given with its conserved first and last residue. A D gene is named only where the DNA matches it firmly. Clone size is shown for a subset of rows, as once, few, many or a class of expanded clone.

j_call clone_size d_call cdr3_length v_call cdr3_nt cdr3_aa
TRBJ2-2 NA TRBD1 16 TRBV7-2 TGTGCCAGCAGCTCCCCGGGACAGGGAAACACCGGGGAGCTGTTTTTT CASSSPGQGNTGELFF
TRBJ2-1 NA NA 15 TRBV7-2 TGTGCCAGCAGCTTAGATAGGAGCTCCTACAATGAGCAGTTCTTC CASSLDRSSYNEQFF
TRBJ1-2 NA NA 13 TRBV19 TGTGCCAGCAACAACCTCAGGGGAAGGGGCTACACCTTC CASNNLRGRGYTF
TRBJ1-2 medium-sized TRBD1 13 TRBV29-1 TGCAGCGTTGAACAGGGGGATAACAATGGCTACACCTTC CSVEQGDNNGYTF
TRBJ2-2 NA NA 13 TRBV18 TGTGCCAGCTCACCAGGGGCTAGAGTGGAGCTGTTTTTT CASSPGARVELFF
TRBJ2-3 NA TRBD1 13 TRBV28 TGTGCCATAAGACAGGGGAGCACAGATACGCAGTATTTT CAIRQGSTDTQYF
TRBJ2-1 NA TRBD2 17 TRBV5-1 TGCGCCAGCAGCCCGCGACTAGCGGGAGGGGCTGGTTATGAGCAGTTCTTC CASSPRLAGGAGYEQFF
TRBJ2-7 NA TRBD1 14 TRBV29-1 TGCAGCGTTGAGTTAGGACAGGGATCCTACGAGCAGTACTTC CSVELGQGSYEQYF
TRBJ2-7 NA NA 13 TRBV19 TGTGCCAGTAGTATGGGCAGGACCTACGAGCAGTACTTC CASSMGRTYEQYF
TRBJ1-5 NA NA 13 TRBV7-6 TGTGCCAGCAGCTTAGCAGGGGGAAAGCCCCAGCATTTT CASSLAGGKPQHF
TRBJ2-5 once TRBD1 15 TRBV18 TGTGCCAGCTCACCACAACAGGGGGCCCAAGAGACCCAGTACTTC CASSPQQGAQETQYF
TRBJ2-1 NA NA 16 TRBV5-6 TGTGCCAGCAGCAGCACTAGGACGAGCTCCTACAATGAGCAGTTCTTC CASSSTRTSSYNEQFF
TRBJ1-2 NA NA 13 TRBV7-9 TGTGCCAGCAGCAAGGACAGTATCTATGGCTACACCTTC CASSKDSIYGYTF
TRBJ2-1 NA TRBD1 11 TRBV12-5 TGTGGGACAGGGCTTCTCAATGAGCAGTTCTTC CGTGLLNEQFF
TRBJ2-2 NA TRBD2 19 TRBV28 TGTGCCAGCAGTCCAAAAAGACTAGCGGGGCCTCGCGGCACCGGGGAGCTGTTTTTT CASSPKRLAGPRGTGELFF
TRBJ1-2 few NA 14 TRBV18 TGTGCCAGCTCACCGGGGACACTCCACGTTGGCTACACCTTC CASSPGTLHVGYTF
TRBJ1-2 NA TRBD1 16 TRBV4-3 TGCGCCAGCAGCCAAGTTGGGACAGGGAGGTCCTATGGCTACACCTTC CASSQVGTGRSYGYTF
TRBJ1-1 NA TRBD1 15 TRBV7-8 TGTGCCAGCAGCTTAGTTCGGGCAGGGGGCACTGAAGCTTTCTTT CASSLVRAGGTEAFF
TRBJ1-2 few NA 17 TRBV21-1 TGTGCCAGCAGCAAAGGACCGACAGGGGGAGAAATTTATGGCTACACCTTC CASSKGPTGGEIYGYTF
TRBJ2-2 NA TRBD2 16 TRBV7-3 TGTGCCAGCAGGCCTGGACTAGCGGGGCCTACCGGGGAGCTGTTTTTT CASRPGLAGPTGELFF
TRBJ1-2 NA NA 12 TRBV18 TGTGCCAGCTCACCGGGGCAACCGGGCTACACCTTC CASSPGQPGYTF
TRBJ2-2 NA TRBD2 16 TRBV11-2 TGTGCCAGCAGCTTAAAACTGAGCGGGGGGACCGGGGAGCTGTTTTTT CASSLKLSGGTGELFF